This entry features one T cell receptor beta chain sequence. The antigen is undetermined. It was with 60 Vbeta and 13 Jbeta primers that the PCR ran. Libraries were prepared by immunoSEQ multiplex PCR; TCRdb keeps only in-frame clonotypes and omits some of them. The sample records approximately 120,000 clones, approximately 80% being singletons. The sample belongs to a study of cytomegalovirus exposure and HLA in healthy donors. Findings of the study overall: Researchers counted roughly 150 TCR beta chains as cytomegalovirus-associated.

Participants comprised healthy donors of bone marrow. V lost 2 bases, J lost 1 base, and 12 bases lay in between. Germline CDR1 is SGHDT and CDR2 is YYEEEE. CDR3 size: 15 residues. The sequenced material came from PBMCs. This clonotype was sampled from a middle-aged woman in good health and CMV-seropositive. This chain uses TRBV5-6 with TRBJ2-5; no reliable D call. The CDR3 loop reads CASSFRGTSQETQYF. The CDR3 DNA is TGTGCCAGCAGCTTTAGAGGAACTTCCCAAGAGACCCAGTACTTC.